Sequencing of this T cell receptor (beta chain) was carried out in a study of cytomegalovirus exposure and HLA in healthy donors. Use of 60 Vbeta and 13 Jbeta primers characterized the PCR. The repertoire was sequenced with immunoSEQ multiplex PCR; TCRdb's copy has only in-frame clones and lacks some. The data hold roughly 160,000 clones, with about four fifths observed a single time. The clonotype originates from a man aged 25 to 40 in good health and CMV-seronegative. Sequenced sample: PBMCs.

The CDR3 DNA follows: TGTGCCTGGATGGGGGGTGAGGGTTTTAGGTCTACGAACACTGAAGCTTTCTTT. Its translation: CAWMGGEGFRSTNTEAFF. V and J are TRBV30 and TRBJ1-1, with D perhaps matching TRBD1 (5 bases). V was cut by 4 bases and J by 1 base, with 25 bases left in between. This CDR3 comprises 18 residues. Germline V gene data show CDR1 as GTSNPN and CDR2 as SVGIG (reference sequence).